These 29 T cell receptor beta chains came from one sample sequenced in a study of identifying expanded T cells in peripheral blood. Using immunoSEQ multiplex PCR, the repertoire was profiled, and TCRdb retains in-frame clones only, with some absent. The repertoire holds more than 80,000 clones, with 70% to 90% as singletons. The sequencing input was blood. Receptors were obtained from a person aged 18 to 70 in good health.

This rearrangement joins TRBV5-4 to TRBJ2-3; tentatively, D is TRBD1 or TRBD2 (5 bases each). In germline, CDR1 is SGHNT, CDR2 YYREEE (reference sequence). V gave up 0 bases and J gave up 3 bases, with 8 bases separating them. CDR3 length equals 14 residues. CDR3 nucleotide sequence: TGTGCCAGCAGCTTGGGGGGACGAACAGATACGCAGTATTTT. It codes for CASSLGGRTDTQYF.

V and J are TRBV19 and TRBJ2-6, with D possibly matching TRBD1 (5 bases). In germline, CDR1 is LNHDA, CDR2 SQIVND (reference sequence). V lost 5 bases and J 0 bases, leaving 8 bases between the germline ends. The CDR3 is made up of 15 amino acids. In nucleotides, the CDR3 is TGTGCCAGTAGTGGACATCTCTCTGGGGCCAACGTCCTGACTTTC. Protein: CASSGHLSGANVLTF.

The chain has TRBV28 and TRBJ1-3; no firm D call. V was cut by 3 bases and J by 0 bases, with 9 bases left in between. The CDR3 totals 15 residues. CDR1 is MDHEN and CDR2 is SYDVKM in the germline V gene. CDR3 in DNA: TGTGCCAGCAGTTTGGGGAGGTACTCTGGAAACACCATATATTTT. This translates into CASSLGRYSGNTIYF.

The chain recombines TRBV23-1 with TRBJ1-5, with a possible D match to TRBD1 (6 bases). TRBV23-1 is labeled an ORF, and its function is uncertain. The V and J ends lost 4 bases and 5 bases respectively, with 21 bases between them. This CDR3 is 17 amino acids long. The CDR3 is CASSLTGQPGRDQPQHF. DNA of the CDR3: TGCGCCAGCAGTCTCACGGGACAACCAGGGAGGGATCAGCCCCAGCATTTT.

The chain has TRBV9 and TRBJ2-3; perhaps TRBD2 as D (6 bases). Germline V gene data show CDR1 as SGDLS and CDR2 as YYNGEE. This CDR3 comprises 14 residues. V lost 0 bases to trimming and J lost 8 bases, with 13 bases between them. Written as DNA, the CDR3 is TGTGCCAGCAGCGTAGGACTAGACTCCGCTACGCAGTATTTT. Encoded protein: CASSVGLDSATQYF. Full variable domain (outside the CDR3, taken from reference TRBV9 and TRBJ2-3): DSGVTQTPKHLITATGQRVTLRCSPRSGDLSVYWYQQSLDQGLQFLIQYYNGEERAKGNILERFSAQQFPDLHSELNLSSLELGDSALYFCASSVGLDSATQYFGPGTRLTVL.

This chain links TRBV30 with TRBJ2-1; D call uncertain. Germline assignment: CDR1 GTSNPN and CDR2 SVGIG (reference sequence). The CDR3 has 15 amino acids. Trimming removed 2 bases from V and 4 bases from J, with 15 bases in between. CDR3 sequence reads: CAWSSSTSRYNEQFF. The CDR3 nucleotides read TGTGCCTGGAGTTCATCAACGAGCAGATACAATGAGCAGTTCTTC.

This clone was picked up a small number of times. This chain links TRBV25-1 with TRBJ1-2, with TRBD1 as a possible D gene (6 bases). This CDR3 has 15 residues. CDR1 MGHDK and CDR2 SYGVNS come from the germline V gene. Deletions cut 4 bases from V and 8 bases from J, with 20 bases between. The CDR3 bases are TGTGCCAGCAGTGGCCGGGACGTCGTAAGGGGGGGCTACACCTTC. Its protein product is CASSGRDVVRGGYTF.

The chain combines TRBV18 with TRBJ2-7, with 7 positions matching TRBD2. This CDR3 is built from 14 residues. V dropped 6 bases and J dropped 3; count of bases not matched to a gene: 8. Germline V gene lookup returns CDR1 KGHSH and CDR2 LQKENI. The CDR3 region is CASSQRGGGYEQYF. CDR3 nucleotide sequence: TGTGCCAGCTCTCAGCGCGGGGGTGGCTACGAGCAGTACTTC.

The J gene is TRBJ2-1, the V gene TRBV6-6; perhaps D is TRBD1 or TRBD2 (5 bases each). The CDR3 length is 15 residues. Trimming shortened V by 0 bases and J by 9 bases, and 15 bases separated the two germline ends. Germline-derived CDR1 and CDR2 are MNHNY and SVGAGI (reference sequence). The DNA of the CDR3 is TGTGCCAGCAGTTACTCGGAGGTCCCCCAGGGTGAGCAGTTCTTC. Its protein product is CASSYSEVPQGEQFF.

The DNA for the CDR3 is TGTGCCAGCTCACCACCGACAGGGTTGGATGGCTACACCTTC. Its protein product is CASSPPTGLDGYTF. The chain combines TRBV18 with TRBJ1-2; 7 bases align to TRBD1. The germline gives CDR1 KGHSH, CDR2 LQKENI. The CDR3 is 14 residues long. V gave up 0 bases and J gave up 6 bases; unmatched junction bases: 4.

The J gene is TRBJ2-1, the V gene TRBV7-2, with 10 nucleotides matching TRBD2. CDR3 length equals 14 residues. The germline V gene has CDR1 SGHTA and CDR2 FQGNSA. V trimming: 5 bases; J trimming: 6 bases; junction bases outside the gene matches: 4. CDR3 protein: CASSISGRVNEQFF. The DNA for the CDR3 is TGTGCCAGCAGCATAAGCGGGAGGGTCAATGAGCAGTTCTTC.

This chain joins TRBV6-4 and TRBJ2-3, with D possibly matching TRBD1 (6 bases). In germline, CDR1 is MRHNA, CDR2 SNTAGT. CDR3 length: 15 residues. Trimming took 3 bases from V and 2 from J, leaving 12 bases between them. CDR3 amino acids: CASSEATGTTDTQYF. The CDR3 DNA is TGTGCCAGCAGTGAGGCCACAGGGACCACAGATACGCAGTATTTT.

The chain carries TRBV19 and TRBJ2-7; possible D gene TRBD2, 5 bases. CDR1 is LNHDA and CDR2 is SQIVND in the germline V gene (reference sequence). The CDR3 totals 14 residues. V lost 7 bases and J 0 bases, leaving 13 bases between the germline ends. The CDR3 loop reads CASTTGLGSYEQYF. The CDR3 DNA reads TGTGCCAGTACCACGGGGTTGGGCTCCTACGAGCAGTACTTC.

The V and J genes are TRBV2 and TRBJ2-1, with 7 bases that match TRBD1. Germline V gene sequence: CDR1 SNHLY, CDR2 FYNNEI. Unmatched junction bases numbered 6, after V lost 7 bases and J lost 3 bases. The CDR3 contains 14 residues. CDR3 nucleotides: TGTGCCAGCATTCAGACAGGGCGCTACAATGAGCAGTTCTTC. Amino acids: CASIQTGRYNEQFF.

V gene TRBV7-8 combines with J gene TRBJ1-2; 8 nucleotides line up with TRBD1. CDR3 length: 18 amino acids. The J segment lost 6 bases and the V segment lost 3 bases, leaving 18 bases of the junction unmatched. The germline gives CDR1 SGHVS, CDR2 FQNEAQ. This CDR3 is CASSFHRPGTGPGDGYTF. The CDR3 DNA reads TGTGCCAGCAGCTTCCACCGTCCCGGGACAGGCCCGGGGGATGGCTACACCTTC.

The CDR3 is CASRGQGFTGELFF. The DNA for the CDR3 is TGTGCCAGCAGGGGCCAGGGTTTCACCGGGGAGCTGTTTTTT. The gene calls are TRBV2 and TRBJ2-2, with D perhaps TRBD1 (5 bases). V was pared by 6 bases and J by 4 bases, with 12 bases between. Germline values: CDR1 SNHLY, CDR2 FYNNEI. The CDR3 contains 14 residues.

The chain couples TRBV30 to TRBJ1-1; tentative D call: TRBD1 (5 bases). The CDR3 covers 14 residues. Trimming pared 0 bases from V and 1 base from J, leaving 9 bases between. Germline V gives CDR1 GTSNPN, CDR2 SVGIG (reference sequence). CDR3 residues: CAWSVHGGNTEAFF. For the CDR3, the DNA is TGTGCCTGGAGTGTTCACGGGGGGAACACTGAAGCTTTCTTT.

This chain joins TRBV28 and TRBJ1-1, with 9 bases fitting TRBD1. Germline values: CDR1 MDHEN, CDR2 SYDVKM. This CDR3 is 14 amino acids long. Losses at the gene ends were 7 bases for V and 3 bases for J; bases not matched to a gene: 6. DNA for the CDR3: TGTGCCAGCACTTGGGACAGGGCCCACACTGAAGCTTTCTTT. This sequence encodes CASTWDRAHTEAFF.

The table lists this clone with a few counts. The chain has TRBV6-1 and TRBJ2-1, with D uncertain. Germline lookup yields CDR1 MNHNS and CDR2 SASEGT. This CDR3 comprises 14 residues. Deletions cut 3 bases from V and 1 base from J, with 7 bases between. CDR3 loop: CASSEEPSYNEQFF. The CDR3 nucleotides read TGTGCCAGCAGTGAGGAGCCTTCCTACAATGAGCAGTTCTTC.

This clone has more than one count but fewer than ten. This chain connects TRBV10-3 to TRBJ1-1; TRBD1 agrees at 8 bases. V trimming: 2 bases; J trimming: 5 bases; junction bases outside the gene matches: 10. The germline V gene encodes CDR1 ENHRY and CDR2 SYGVKD. The CDR3 sequence is 16 residues long. CDR3 DNA: TGTGCCATCAGTGAGGAATCCGGACAGGGAGGGACTGAAGCTTTCTTT. As protein: CAISEESGQGGTEAFF.

The gene calls are TRBV9 and TRBJ1-1; D not certain. Trimming cost V 3 bases and J 0 bases, with 9 bases left between them. The CDR3 is 14 amino acids. Germline V lookup: CDR1 SGDLS, CDR2 YYNGEE. The CDR3 sequence is CASSEPSVNTEAFF. The CDR3 nucleotides read TGTGCCAGCAGCGAGCCGTCGGTGAACACTGAAGCTTTCTTT.

This chain joins TRBV20-1 and TRBJ2-7; tentative D call: TRBD1 (6 bases). There are 11 residues in the CDR3. V was trimmed by 5 bases and J by 12 bases, leaving 17 bases between them. Germline V gives CDR1 DFQATT, CDR2 SNEGSKA (reference sequence). The CDR3 nucleotides read TGCAGTGCTCCCTGGGGGCAAGAGTCGTACTTC. The encoded protein is CSAPWGQESYF.

This chain uses TRBV5-1 with TRBJ2-1; possibly TRBD1 for D (6 bases). V lost 3 bases and J 4 bases, leaving 20 bases between the germline ends. Germline V CDR1 and CDR2: SGHRS, YFSETQ. The CDR3 length is 17 residues. The CDR3 DNA is TGCGCCAGCAGCTGGGCCGGACAGTCCCTTTCTTACAATGAGCAGTTCTTC. Amino acid sequence: CASSWAGQSLSYNEQFF.

The chain joins TRBV28 to TRBJ2-3; 7 nucleotides match TRBD2. CDR3 length: 19 residues. The germline V gene encodes CDR1 MDHEN and CDR2 SYDVKM. V shed 3 bases and J 1 base; nucleotides not matched to a gene: 16. CDR3 nucleotides: TGTGCCAGCAGTTTGGGAACGCAGCGGGGATTGTGGGGCACAGATACGCAGTATTTT. As protein: CASSLGTQRGLWGTDTQYF.

V gene TRBV4-2 combines with J gene TRBJ1-4; TRBD1 matches 8 bases. The germline CDR1 and CDR2 sequences are LGHNA and YNFKEQ. This CDR3 is 16 amino acids long. The V and J ends lost 5 bases and 7 bases, in that order; junction bases with no gene match: 12. The CDR3 DNA follows: TGTGCCAGCAGCTTGGGGGGACAGGAACGAGCTGAAAAACTGTTTTTT. Its protein is CASSLGGQERAEKLFF.

The genes are TRBV6-6 and TRBJ2-7; 11 nucleotides line up with TRBD2. Trimming at V came to 10 bases and at J to 3 bases, leaving 5 bases not matched to a gene. This CDR3 is built from 13 residues. Germline V gene sequence: CDR1 MNHNY, CDR2 SVGAGI (reference sequence). The CDR3 DNA is TGTGCCACAAGACTAGCGGGATTCTACGAGCAGTACTTC. Residues: CATRLAGFYEQYF.

The rearrangement uses TRBV10-3 and TRBJ1-1, with unresolved D. The CDR3 length is 13 residues. CDR1 and CDR2 (germline): ENHRY, SYGVKD. With 4 bases removed from V and 2 bases from J, the gap between germline ends came to 8 bases. The CDR3 DNA follows: TGTGCCATCAGTGTGGCGGCTAACACTGAAGCTTTCTTT. This encodes CAISVAANTEAFF.

This clone was counted a single time. The chain links TRBV9 to TRBJ2-1; D gene uncertain. CDR1 is SGDLS, CDR2 YYNGEE, per germline. This CDR3 comprises 16 residues. Trimming stripped 0 bases from V and 8 bases from J, with 18 bases between. The chain's CDR3 is CASSVGLRARWDEQFF. Written as DNA, the CDR3 is TGTGCCAGCAGCGTAGGGTTACGGGCCAGGTGGGATGAGCAGTTCTTC.

This clone was observed a handful of times. This chain links TRBV4-1 with TRBJ1-6, with 7 bases that match TRBD1. This CDR3 has 14 residues. The V gene end was trimmed by 8 bases and the J gene end by 6 bases; junction bases not matched to a gene: 7. Germline V gene sequence: CDR1 MGHRA, CDR2 YSYEKL. Here the CDR3 reads CASSPGQSNSPLHF. CDR3 nucleotide sequence: TGCGCCAGCTCGCCGGGACAGAGTAATTCACCCCTCCACTTT.